The next 20 T cell receptor beta chains were all read from a single sample in a study of blood T cell repertoires in COVID-19. The protocol was immunoSEQ multiplex PCR, while the TCRdb copy is restricted to in-frame clones and leaves out a portion. The sample lists about 120,000 clones, about 72% occurring once. Material: peripheral blood. Source of these receptors: a woman aged 60-75 years with acute or convalescent COVID-19.

The chain links TRBV6-5 to TRBJ1-1; 9 nucleotides line up with TRBD1. Germline V gene sequence: CDR1 MNHEY, CDR2 SVGAGI. The V gene end was trimmed by 4 bases and the J gene end by 7 bases; junction bases not matched to a gene: 4. The CDR3 is 13 residues long. The CDR3 reads CASSSPDRGEAFF. In DNA, the CDR3 is TGTGCCAGCAGTTCACCGGACAGGGGTGAAGCTTTCTTT.

The chain is built from TRBV7-2 and TRBJ1-1; TRBD1 is a possible D gene (6 bases). The V gene lost 7 bases and the J gene lost 0 bases, with 9 bases spanning the gap. Germline CDR1 and CDR2: SGHTA and FQGNSA. The CDR3 contains 13 residues. CDR3 region: CASNRVVNTEAFF. CDR3 DNA sequence: TGTGCCAGCAACAGGGTGGTGAACACTGAAGCTTTCTTT.

The J gene is TRBJ1-2, the V gene TRBV6-7; 8 positions agree with TRBD1. TRBV6-7 is an ORF, and what it does is uncertain. Trimming at V came to 9 bases and at J to 8 bases, leaving 14 bases not matched to a gene. The CDR3 contains 14 residues. DNA of the CDR3: TGTGCCAGTAGCCCCTCAGGGGGCCTAGGGGGCTACACCTTC. Translated: CASSPSGGLGGYTF.

This clone was detected once. This chain uses TRBV28 with TRBJ2-5; possibly TRBD1 for D (6 bases). V was trimmed by 8 bases and J by 1 base, leaving 11 bases between them. Germline assignment: CDR1 MDHEN and CDR2 SYDVKM. The CDR3 sequence is 13 residues long. The CDR3 loop reads CASQQGSQETQYF. The CDR3 DNA is TGTGCCAGCCAACAGGGTTCCCAAGAGACCCAGTACTTC.

The chain joins TRBV5-1 to TRBJ1-3; D is perhaps TRBD1 (5 bases). Trimming removed 4 bases from V and 4 bases from J, with 15 bases in between. In germline, CDR1 is SGHRS, CDR2 YFSETQ. The CDR3 covers 15 residues. In DNA, the CDR3 is TGCGCCAGCAGCGCCGGGACTTATTCCGGAAACACCATATATTTT. Protein sequence: CASSAGTYSGNTIYF.

This clone was recorded a few times. The rearrangement links TRBV6-2 or TRBV6-3 to TRBJ1-5; D uncertain. The CDR3 is 12 amino acids. CDR1 and CDR2 (germline): MNHEY, SVGEGT. The V end was cut by 4 bases, the J end by 10 bases, with 11 bases between. CDR3 nucleotide sequence: TGTGCCAGCAGTTTTATTCGGTTTCCCCAGCATTTT. This translates into CASSFIRFPQHF.

This clone occurred once. J is TRBJ2-5 and V is TRBV5-1, with D possibly matching TRBD2 (5 bases). CDR3 size: 13 residues. Per germline, CDR1 SGHRS and CDR2 YFSETQ. Trimming pared 2 bases from V and 5 bases from J, leaving 10 bases between. In nucleotides, the CDR3 is TGCGCCAGCAGCTTCTCCTCGGGGGAGACCCAGTACTTC. Translating gives CASSFSSGETQYF.

The sample holds a few counts of this clone. The chain joins TRBV18 to TRBJ2-7; 8 bases line up with TRBD1. CDR1 and CDR2 (germline): KGHSH, LQKENI. Unmatched junction bases numbered 9, after V lost 1 base and J lost 7 bases. CDR3 length equals 15 residues. For the CDR3, the DNA is TGTGCCAGCTCACCACGGCCCAGGGGGCTGGAAGAGCAGTACTTC. Encoded protein: CASSPRPRGLEEQYF.

J is TRBJ1-6 and V is TRBV14, with D maybe TRBD1 (5 bases). The length of the CDR3 is 16 residues. Trimming stripped 0 bases from V and 10 bases from J, with 16 bases between. Germline V gene sequence: CDR1 SGHDN, CDR2 FVKESK. The CDR3 here is CASSQEIGRVGSPLHF. Written as DNA, the CDR3 is TGTGCCAGCAGCCAAGAAATTGGCAGGGTAGGGTCACCCCTCCACTTT.

This clone has a handful of counts. J is TRBJ2-5 and V is TRBV18; possible D gene TRBD2, 6 bases. V was cut by 0 bases and J by 7 bases, with 15 bases left in between. Germline CDR1 and CDR2: KGHSH and LQKENI. There are 15 residues in the CDR3. CDR3 sequence reads: CASSPPAGPRWTQYF. DNA for the CDR3: TGTGCCAGCTCACCACCGGCGGGGCCTCGGTGGACCCAGTACTTC.

A few counts support this clone. The V and J genes are TRBV6-1 and TRBJ1-2, with 10 bases that match TRBD1. CDR3 size: 16 residues. V gave up 4 bases and J gave up 2 bases; unmatched junction bases: 7. CDR1 MNHNS and CDR2 SASEGT come from the germline V gene. CDR3 coding DNA: TGTGCCAGCAGTGTAAGACAGGGGGCTTCCAACTATGGCTACACCTTC. This codes for CASSVRQGASNYGYTF.

This rearrangement joins TRBV7-9 to TRBJ2-1, with 11 bases aligning to TRBD2. Germline CDR1 is SEHNR and CDR2 is FQNEAQ (reference sequence). This CDR3 spans 15 amino acids. V lost 5 bases and J lost 10; bases outside the gene matches: 10. CDR3 amino acids: CASSDGGSGGAEQFF. The CDR3 nucleotides read TGTGCCAGCAGCGACGGAGGTAGCGGGGGGGCCGAGCAGTTCTTC.

V gene TRBV28 combines with J gene TRBJ1-4, with 8 bases aligning to TRBD1. This CDR3 comprises 14 residues. V was pared by 8 bases and J by 3 bases, with 5 bases of the junction left unmatched. From germline, CDR1 is MDHEN and CDR2 SYDVKM. The CDR3 region is CASGGGQANEKLFF. The CDR3 region has the DNA TGTGCCAGCGGAGGGGGACAGGCTAATGAAAAACTGTTTTTT.

The chain is built from TRBV7-9 and TRBJ1-1; 7 nucleotides agree with TRBD1. The CDR3 extends over 16 amino acids. The V gene end was trimmed by 5 bases and the J gene end by 1 base; junction bases not matched to a gene: 10. Germline V lookup: CDR1 SEHNR, CDR2 FQNEAQ (reference sequence). The CDR3 sequence: CASSPRQGTTNTEAFF. The CDR3 DNA reads TGTGCCAGCAGCCCCCGACAGGGAACAACGAACACTGAAGCTTTCTTT.

The rearrangement uses TRBV7-2 and TRBJ2-1; possibly TRBD1 for D (6 bases). The germline V and J ends were trimmed by 5 bases and 0 bases, with 11 bases remaining between them. Germline values: CDR1 SGHTA, CDR2 FQGNSA. The CDR3 spans 15 residues. Here the CDR3 DNA reads TGTGCCAGCAGCCCGCGGACAGCCTCCTACAATGAGCAGTTCTTC. Its protein is CASSPRTASYNEQFF.

This rearrangement joins TRBV7-9 to TRBJ1-3; D remains ambiguous. Germline-derived CDR1 and CDR2 are SEHNR and FQNEAQ (reference sequence). V was cut by 1 base and J by 3 bases, with 10 bases left in between. The CDR3 runs to 15 residues. This CDR3 is CASSLDTLIGNTIYF. The CDR3 bases are TGTGCCAGCAGCTTAGACACCTTGATTGGAAACACCATATATTTT.

The gene calls are TRBV19 and TRBJ1-1; D unresolved. This CDR3 has 14 amino acids. V was pared by 5 bases and J by 4 bases, with 14 bases between. The germline gives CDR1 LNHDA, CDR2 SQIVND (reference sequence). CDR3 amino acids: CASSLGGRGTEAFF. CDR3 in DNA: TGTGCCAGTAGTTTAGGAGGTCGGGGCACTGAAGCTTTCTTT.

The rearrangement uses TRBV6-5 and TRBJ1-2, with unresolved D. V gave up 7 bases and J gave up 4 bases, with 7 bases separating them. Germline V CDR1 and CDR2: MNHEY, SVGAGI. The CDR3 is 11 residues long. The chain's CDR3 is CASKEGYGYTF. CDR3 nucleotide sequence: TGTGCCAGCAAGGAGGGCTATGGCTACACCTTC.

The CDR3 sequence is CASSYSHPSTDTQYF. In DNA form, the CDR3 reads TGTGCCAGCAGTTACTCACATCCTAGCACAGATACGCAGTATTTT. The chain employs TRBV6-5 and TRBJ2-3, with no clear D. V was trimmed by 0 bases and J by 0 bases, leaving 7 bases between them. CDR1 MNHEY and CDR2 SVGAGI come from the germline V gene. This CDR3 is 15 amino acids long.

The chain joins TRBV7-8 to TRBJ2-5; D gene ambiguous. This CDR3 has 13 amino acids. Germline loops: CDR1 SGHVS, CDR2 FQNEAQ. The V end was cut by 5 bases, the J end by 1 base, with 8 bases between. CDR3 sequence reads: CASSIGLQETQYF. The DNA of the CDR3 is TGTGCCAGCAGCATAGGGCTCCAAGAGACCCAGTACTTC.